This passage covers 26 T cell receptor beta chains from one sample sequenced in a study of Tregs in tolerant kidney transplant recipients. Related graft donors supplied nonmyeloablative bone marrow transplants, and mixed chimerism was transient. Method: immunoSEQ multiplex PCR; TCRdb's copy keeps in-frame clones and lacks some. In the table there are tens of thousands of clones, 80% to 95% of which are singletons. The source material was CD4+ T cells from blood (PBMCs), sampled 12 months after the transplant. All receptors derive from a human patient who received a combined kidney and bone marrow transplant. Some T cells may trace back to the graft donor.

V is TRBV28 and J is TRBJ1-5; D is unresolved. The CDR3 has 14 residues. Trimming left V 2 bases short and J 3 bases short, with 8 bases between. From germline, CDR1 is MDHEN and CDR2 SYDVKM. The CDR3 loop reads CASSLVSYNQPQHF. DNA for the CDR3: TGTGCCAGCAGTTTAGTCAGTTACAATCAGCCCCAGCATTTT.

This clone was seen only a few times. The CDR3 DNA follows: TGTGCCATCAGTGAGTCTAGGGGGGGCGAGCAGTACTTC. This gives the protein CAISESRGGEQYF. This chain connects TRBV10-3 to TRBJ2-7; the D gene is possibly TRBD2 (7 bases). The ends were cut back, 0 bases at V and 6 bases at J, with 9 bases in the middle. Germline V CDR1 and CDR2: ENHRY, SYGVKD. The CDR3 length is 13 residues.

The chain recombines TRBV19 with TRBJ2-2; TRBD1 matches 7 bases. Unmatched junction bases numbered 12, after V lost 6 bases and J lost 2 bases. The CDR3 consists of 17 residues. Germline lookup yields CDR1 LNHDA and CDR2 SQIVND (reference sequence). The CDR3 bases are TGTGCCAGTAGGAAGACAGGGATAGTAGAAAACACCGGGGAGCTGTTTTTT. Amino acids: CASRKTGIVENTGELFF.

The rearrangement joins TRBV28 to TRBJ2-3; D possibly corresponds to TRBD1 (6 bases). Deletions cut 2 bases from V and 2 bases from J, with 14 bases between. Germline loops: CDR1 MDHEN, CDR2 SYDVKM. This CDR3 region has 16 residues. Written as DNA, the CDR3 is TGTGCCAGCAGTTTAGGGGCGAGACAGGACACAGATACGCAGTATTTT. Protein sequence: CASSLGARQDTDTQYF.

In DNA, the CDR3 is TGTGCCAGCAGCGGGGGACTAGCGGGGGTGTACGAGCAGTACTTC. It specifies CASSGGLAGVYEQYF. The chain uses TRBV9 and TRBJ2-7, with 14 bases lining up with TRBD2. Trimming removed 3 bases from V and 4 bases from J; junction bases left unmatched: 3. The CDR3 extends over 15 amino acids. CDR1 is SGDLS, CDR2 YYNGEE, per germline.

To note about this clone: The junction shows a germline mismatch at one end, possibly a read error. Different DNA sequences within this sample yield the same CDR3. The V gene is TRBV7-2, the J gene TRBJ1-6, with D perhaps TRBD1 (5 bases). The germline gives CDR1 SGHTA, CDR2 FQGNSA. This CDR3 is built from 17 residues. CDR3 in amino acids: CASSLRRQTWHNSPLHF. In DNA, the CDR3 is TGTGCCAGCAGCTTAAGGAGACAGACCTGGCATAATTCCCCCCTCCACTTT.

The gene calls are TRBV15 and TRBJ1-4; 8 bases match TRBD1. After removal of 1 base from V and 5 bases from J, the junction contained 6 bases not matched to a gene. This CDR3 is built from 16 residues. Germline assignment: CDR1 LNHNV and CDR2 YYDKDF (reference sequence). CDR3 residues: CATSRGLGQVNEKLFF. For the CDR3, the DNA is TGTGCCACCAGCAGAGGTTTGGGACAGGTCAATGAAAAACTGTTTTTT.

The rearrangement joins TRBV18 to TRBJ1-2; 11 nucleotides agree with TRBD1. Looked up from germline, CDR1 is KGHSH and CDR2 is LQKENI. This CDR3 comprises 17 residues. With 3 bases clipped from V and 4 bases from J, the junction kept 10 bases outside the gene matches. In DNA, the CDR3 is TGTGCCAGCTCACCGAGACAATGGGACAGGGGGACCTATGGCTACACCTTC. It translates to CASSPRQWDRGTYGYTF.

V gene TRBV7-7 combines with J gene TRBJ2-5; 7 bases map to TRBD1. In germline, CDR1 is SSHAT, CDR2 FNYEAQ (reference sequence). This CDR3 region has 13 residues. Trimming cost V 5 bases and J 7 bases; bases outside gene matches: 7. In nucleotides, the CDR3 is TGTGCCAGCAGCGCTGACAGGGCCGGGACCCAGTACTTC. It is translated as CASSADRAGTQYF.

The chain joins TRBV6-5 to TRBJ2-5; 9 bases align to TRBD1. The germline CDR1 and CDR2 sequences are MNHEY and SVGAGI. Trimming removed 5 bases from V and 5 bases from J; junction bases left unmatched: 6. The CDR3 loop spans 14 amino acids. The CDR3 nucleotides are TGTGCCAGCAGTCCGGGACAGGGTCGGGAGACCCAGTACTTC. This codes for CASSPGQGRETQYF.

The CDR3 DNA sequence: TGTGCCAGCAGCTCAGTAGCGGGAGGCTCCTCTGTCTACGAGCAGTACTTC. As protein: CASSSVAGGSSVYEQYF. This chain connects TRBV11-2 to TRBJ2-7, with 10 bases identical to TRBD2. V was pared by 4 bases and J by 3 bases, with 12 bases of the junction left unmatched. CDR1 and CDR2 (germline): SGHAT, FQNNGV. The CDR3 is 17 amino acids.

The CDR3 spells CASSLDIARLENEQFF. CDR3 coding DNA: TGTGCCAGCAGCTTAGATATAGCCCGATTGGAAAATGAGCAGTTCTTC. The chain joins TRBV11-2 to TRBJ2-1; no clear D gene. This CDR3 region has 16 residues. Germline values: CDR1 SGHAT, CDR2 FQNNGV. V was clipped by 0 bases and J by 7 bases, with 16 bases between them.

The chain recombines TRBV28 with TRBJ2-5, with no clear D. There are 12 residues in the CDR3. Per germline, CDR1 MDHEN and CDR2 SYDVKM. V was trimmed by 1 base and J by 2 bases, leaving 2 bases between them. In nucleotides, the CDR3 is TGTGCCAGCAGTTTATCTCAAGAGACCCAGTACTTC. Translation gives CASSLSQETQYF.

The chain has TRBV4-2 and TRBJ1-2; a weak D match, TRBD1 (6 bases). CDR3 length: 15 amino acids. V was clipped by 4 bases and J by 6 bases, with 18 bases between them. Germline CDR1 reads LGHNA; CDR2 reads YNFKEQ. The CDR3 DNA reads TGTGCCAGCAGCCGAAGTCAGGGGCGCGAGGATGGCTACACCTTC. Translation: CASSRSQGREDGYTF.

The chain links TRBV5-8 to TRBJ2-7, with unresolved D. Trimming pared 4 bases from V and 3 bases from J, leaving 17 bases between. Per germline, CDR1 SGHTS and CDR2 YDEGEE. This CDR3 spans 15 amino acids. The CDR3 sequence is CASSLDAGSFYEQYF. The CDR3 coding sequence is TGTGCCAGCAGCCTGGATGCAGGTTCTTTCTACGAGCAGTACTTC.

The chain recombines TRBV7-2 with TRBJ2-7; a possible D gene is TRBD1 (5 bases). With 3 bases removed from V and 4 bases from J, the gap between germline ends came to 13 bases. The CDR3 sequence is 14 residues long. CDR1 SGHTA and CDR2 FQGNSA come from the germline V gene. The CDR3 DNA reads TGTGCCAGCAGCTTCCGGCAGGGTTCTTACGAGCAGTACTTC. Its translation: CASSFRQGSYEQYF.

J is TRBJ1-2 and V is TRBV7-2, with D hard to call. Trimming left V 4 bases short and J 8 bases short, with 11 bases between. In germline, CDR1 is SGHTA, CDR2 FQGNSA. The CDR3 consists of 12 residues. The CDR3 DNA reads as TGTGCCAGCAGCTCCTGGACGGGAGGCTACACCTTC. Amino acid sequence: CASSSWTGGYTF. The full variable domain, its missing parts supplied by reference TRBV7-2 and TRBJ1-2, is GAGVSQSPSNKVTEKGKDVELRCDPISGHTALYWYRQSLGQGLEFLIYFQGNSAPDKSGLPSDRFSAERTGGSVSTLTIQRTQQEDSAVYLCASSSWTGGYTFGSGTRLTVV.

In regard to this clone: At one of its ends the junction is not consistent with the germline gene, which may arise from a read error. The chain couples TRBV29-1 to TRBJ2-2, with D maybe TRBD1 (6 bases). This CDR3 has 14 residues. Germline values: CDR1 SQVTM, CDR2 ANQGSEA. The DNA of the CDR3 is TGCAGCGTGCGGAACAGGGAGAACGCCGGGGAGCTGTTTTTT. Translating it yields CSVRNRENAGELFF.

V is TRBV5-1 and J is TRBJ2-3; a possible D gene is TRBD1 (6 bases). V was clipped by 5 bases and J by 0 bases, with 19 bases between them. The CDR3 spans 17 residues. Germline CDR1 and CDR2: SGHRS and YFSETQ. The CDR3 spells CASSSGTYYGSTDTQYF. DNA for the CDR3: TGCGCCAGCAGTTCCGGGACATATTATGGTAGCACAGATACGCAGTATTTT.

This clone came up once. This chain connects TRBV6-6 to TRBJ2-3; 9 bases agree with TRBD2. The CDR3 consists of 15 residues. V shed 8 bases and J 5 bases; nucleotides not matched to a gene: 11. Germline CDR1 and CDR2: MNHNY and SVGAGI (reference sequence). CDR3: CASRAPGLAEDTQYF. The DNA for the CDR3 is TGTGCCAGCCGAGCACCGGGACTAGCAGAAGATACGCAGTATTTT.

The rearrangement joins TRBV19 to TRBJ1-2; 9 positions agree with TRBD1. The CDR3 totals 14 residues. The germline CDR1 and CDR2 sequences are LNHDA and SQIVND (reference sequence). Trimming cost V 4 bases and J 4 bases; bases outside gene matches: 4. In nucleotides, the CDR3 is TGTGCCAGTAGTACAACAGGGGGCGGCTATGGCTACACCTTC. Translation gives CASSTTGGGYGYTF.

The V gene is TRBV7-2, the J gene TRBJ1-4, with D perhaps TRBD1 (6 bases). CDR3 size: 14 residues. Looked up from germline, CDR1 is SGHTA and CDR2 is FQGNSA. Trimming removed 1 base from V and 11 bases from J, with 14 bases in between. CDR3 region: CASSLDQGLGKLFF. As DNA, the CDR3 is TGTGCCAGCAGCTTAGACCAGGGGTTAGGGAAACTGTTTTTT.

This clone was counted only a few times. V gene TRBV7-9 combines with J gene TRBJ1-1; D unresolved. The CDR3 extends over 12 amino acids. Trimming took off 5 bases at V and 1 base at J, with 5 bases between the two ends. Germline V lookup: CDR1 SEHNR, CDR2 FQNEAQ (reference sequence). CDR3 DNA: TGTGCCAGCAGCCGGTCGAACACTGAAGCTTTCTTT. Translation gives CASSRSNTEAFF.

The V and J genes are TRBV4-3 and TRBJ2-7, with 15 bases fitting TRBD2. The CDR3 runs 19 residues. Trimming took 0 bases from V and 4 from J; bases not matched to a gene: 10. Germline values: CDR1 LGHNA, CDR2 YSLEER. CDR3 nucleotides: TGCGCCAGCAGCCAAGATCGAGTAGGACTAGCGGGGGGGGTGTACGAGCAGTACTTC. This encodes CASSQDRVGLAGGVYEQYF.

This chain joins TRBV19 and TRBJ1-4; D unresolved. Germline V gene sequence: CDR1 LNHDA, CDR2 SQIVND (reference sequence). Trimming stripped 1 base from V and 4 bases from J, with 7 bases between. The CDR3 has 14 amino acids. For the CDR3, the DNA is TGTGCCAGTAGTATAGTCGGAGGTAATGAAAAACTGTTTTTT. Its translation is CASSIVGGNEKLFF. The whole variable domain, filled in from reference TRBV19 and TRBJ1-4, reads DGGITQSPKYLFRKEGQNVTLSCEQNLNHDAMYWYRQDPGQGLRLIYYSQIVNDFQKGDIAEGYSVSREKKESFPLTVTSAQKNPTAFYLCASSIVGGNEKLFFGSGTQLSVL.

The CDR3 DNA reads TGTGCCTGGAATTTAGCAGGGTCTAAGAGGATCTATGGCTACACCTTC. Translated: CAWNLAGSKRIYGYTF. The V gene is TRBV30, the J gene TRBJ1-2, with D maybe TRBD1 (5 bases). The CDR3 is made up of 16 amino acids. CDR1 GTSNPN and CDR2 SVGIG come from the germline V gene (reference sequence). Trimming stripped 4 bases from V and 4 bases from J, with 22 bases between.